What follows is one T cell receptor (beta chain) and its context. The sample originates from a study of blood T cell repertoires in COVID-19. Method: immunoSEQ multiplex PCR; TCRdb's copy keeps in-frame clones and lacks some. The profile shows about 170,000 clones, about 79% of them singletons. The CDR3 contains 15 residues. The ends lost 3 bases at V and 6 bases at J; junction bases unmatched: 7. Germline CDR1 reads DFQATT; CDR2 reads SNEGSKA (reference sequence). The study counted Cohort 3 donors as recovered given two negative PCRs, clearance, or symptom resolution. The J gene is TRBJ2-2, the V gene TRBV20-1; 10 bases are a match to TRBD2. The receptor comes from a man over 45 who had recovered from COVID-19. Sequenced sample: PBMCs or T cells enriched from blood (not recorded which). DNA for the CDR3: TGCAGTGCTAGTTCTAGCGGGGGTTTCGCCGGGGAGCTGTTTTTT. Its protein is CSASSSGGFAGELFF.